This T cell receptor beta chain was retrieved from a study of T cell clones after liver transplantation. About the research overall: Samples came from ITN030ST, which attempted immunosuppression withdrawal within 2 years of liver transplantation. TCRbeta sequencing after a pre-transplant mixed lymphocyte reaction identified graft-donor-reactive clones, later tracked in post-transplant blood. Third-party-reactive TCRbeta sequences from pre-transplant mixed lymphocyte reactions served as antigen-independent comparators.

Unstimulated PBMCs were sorted into CD3+CD4+ and CD3+CD8+ populations. Using immunoSEQ multiplex PCR, the repertoire was profiled, and TCRdb retains in-frame clones only, with some absent. The table has tens of thousands of clones, about 88% seen once. This clone has just a few counts. From germline, CDR1 is MNHNS and CDR2 SASEGT. This CDR3 comprises 15 residues. Trimming removed 1 base from V and 1 base from J, with 8 bases in between. The chain combines TRBV6-1 with TRBJ1-5, with D unclear. This receptor was obtained from a human donor who received a liver transplant. The sequenced sample was CD4+ T cells from blood, obtained before liver transplant. The CDR3 spells CASSEVVSSNQPQHF. The CDR3 coding sequence is TGTGCCAGCAGTGAAGTAGTCTCCAGCAATCAGCCCCAGCATTTT.